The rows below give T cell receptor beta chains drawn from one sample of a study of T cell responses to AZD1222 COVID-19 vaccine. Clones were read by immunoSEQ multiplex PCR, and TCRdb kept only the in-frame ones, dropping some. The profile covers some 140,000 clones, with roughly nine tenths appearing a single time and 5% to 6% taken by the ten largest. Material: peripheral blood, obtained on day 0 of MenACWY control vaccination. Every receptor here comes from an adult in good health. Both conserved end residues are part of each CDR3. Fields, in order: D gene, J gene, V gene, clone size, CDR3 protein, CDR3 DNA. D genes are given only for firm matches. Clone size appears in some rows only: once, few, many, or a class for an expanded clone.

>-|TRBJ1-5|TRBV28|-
CASERGGSNQPQHF
TGTGCCAGCGAGAGAGGGGGTAGCAATCAGCCCCAGCATTTT
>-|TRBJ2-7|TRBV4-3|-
CASSQDWAGRNDEQYF
TGCGCCAGCAGCCAAGACTGGGCAGGGAGGAACGACGAGCAGTACTTC
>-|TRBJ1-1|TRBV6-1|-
CASSETGNTEAFF
TGTGCCAGCAGTGAAACGGGGAACACTGAAGCTTTCTTT
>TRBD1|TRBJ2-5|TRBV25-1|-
CASSPRTGRGLETQYF
TGTGCCAGCAGTCCAAGGACAGGCCGAGGTTTGGAGACCCAGTACTTC
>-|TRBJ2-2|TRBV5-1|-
CASSSWTDTGELFF
TGCGCCAGCAGCTCCTGGACAGATACCGGGGAGCTGTTTTTT
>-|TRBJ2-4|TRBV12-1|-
CAKRCGEGKNIQYF
TGTGCCAAAAGGTGTGGGGAAGGCAAAAACATTCAGTACTTC
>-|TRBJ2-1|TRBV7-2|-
CASSKPGPGNEQFF
TGTGCCAGCAGCAAGCCCGGCCCGGGCAATGAGCAGTTCTTC
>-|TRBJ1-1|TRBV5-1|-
CASSSRSHPTEAFF
TGCGCCAGCAGCTCGAGGTCTCATCCCACTGAAGCTTTCTTT
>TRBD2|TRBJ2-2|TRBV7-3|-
CASSLRGGRALSPSTGELFF
TGTGCCAGCAGCTTAAGAGGCGGGAGGGCTTTAAGTCCGAGCACCGGGGAGCTGTTTTTT
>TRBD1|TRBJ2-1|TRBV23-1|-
CASIHWGTGHHLPYNEQFF
TGCGCCAGCATCCATTGGGGGACAGGACACCACCTTCCTTACAATGAGCAGTTCTTC
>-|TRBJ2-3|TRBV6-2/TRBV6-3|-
CASSYSSRGRGTDTQYF
TGTGCCAGCAGTTACTCGAGTCGGGGTCGGGGGACAGATACGCAGTATTTT
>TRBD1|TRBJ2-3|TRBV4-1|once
CASSQDYQGAGADTQYF
TGCGCCAGCAGCCAAGATTACCAGGGGGCAGGCGCAGATACGCAGTATTTT
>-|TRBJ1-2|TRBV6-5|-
CASSLGNSYGYTF
TGTGCCAGCAGTCTCGGGAACAGCTATGGCTACACCTTC
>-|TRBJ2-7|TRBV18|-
CASSPPRVGKGEQYF
TGTGCCAGCTCACCGCCCAGAGTCGGGAAGGGGGAGCAGTACTTC
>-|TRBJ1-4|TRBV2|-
CASRGLVGEKLFF
TGTGCCAGCCGGGGGTTAGTTGGTGAAAAACTGTTTTTT
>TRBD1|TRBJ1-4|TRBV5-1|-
CASSPLTGQGEKLFF
TGCGCCAGCAGCCCTCTAACCGGACAGGGGGAAAAACTGTTTTTT
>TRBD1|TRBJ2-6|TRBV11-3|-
CASSPRRGQGSSGANVLTF
TGTGCCAGCAGCCCCCGGCGGGGACAGGGGAGCTCTGGGGCCAACGTCCTGACTTTC
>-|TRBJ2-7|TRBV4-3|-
CASSQEGWAQGYEQYF
TGCGCCAGCAGCCAAGAGGGGTGGGCCCAAGGCTACGAGCAGTACTTC
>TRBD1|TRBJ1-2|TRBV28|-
CASSIQGVWSYGYTF
TGTGCCAGCAGCATACAGGGGGTGTGGAGCTATGGCTACACCTTC
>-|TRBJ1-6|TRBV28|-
CASSLVFLDSPLHF
TGTGCCAGCAGTTTAGTTTTCTTAGATTCACCCCTCCACTTT
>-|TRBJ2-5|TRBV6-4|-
CASSRDGFPGETQYF
TGTGCCAGCAGTCGAGACGGTTTTCCTGGGGAGACCCAGTACTTC
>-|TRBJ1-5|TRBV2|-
CASSDGNSNQPQHF
TGTGCCAGCAGTGACGGGAATAGCAATCAGCCCCAGCATTTT
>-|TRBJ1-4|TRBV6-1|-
CASSEQGTNEKLFF
TGTGCCAGCAGTGAACAGGGGACTAATGAAAAACTGTTTTTT
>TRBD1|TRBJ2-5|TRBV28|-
CASSRGQGYVGQYF
TGTGCCAGCAGTCGAGGACAGGGCTACGTAGGCCAGTACTTC
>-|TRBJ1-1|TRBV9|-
CASSRSNLNTEAFF
TGTGCCAGCAGCCGATCCAACCTGAACACTGAAGCTTTCTTT
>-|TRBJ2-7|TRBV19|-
CASSIIGSSYEQYF
TGTGCCAGTAGTATAATCGGGTCCTCCTACGAGCAGTACTTC
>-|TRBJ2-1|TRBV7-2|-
CASSWDSTNNEQFF
TGTGCCAGCAGCTGGGACTCTACGAACAATGAGCAGTTCTTC
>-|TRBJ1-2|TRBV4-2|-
CASSQGREGGNGYTF
TGTGCCAGCAGCCAAGGGAGAGAGGGGGGCAATGGCTACACCTTC
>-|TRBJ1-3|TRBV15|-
CATSRDGVVVSGNTIYF
TGTGCCACCAGCAGAGATGGAGTCGTCGTCTCTGGAAACACCATATATTTT
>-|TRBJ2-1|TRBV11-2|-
CASSLRTVRYNEQFF
TGTGCCAGCAGCTTAAGGACAGTAAGGTACAATGAGCAGTTCTTC
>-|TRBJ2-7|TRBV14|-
CASSFYGRYEQYF
TGTGCCAGCAGTTTCTACGGGCGGTACGAGCAGTACTTC
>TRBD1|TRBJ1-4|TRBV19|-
CASTTQGVNEKLFF
TGTGCCAGTACAACCCAGGGGGTTAATGAAAAACTGTTTTTT
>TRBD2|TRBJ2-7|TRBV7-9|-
CASSPGLAGGFSYEQYF
TGTGCCAGCAGCCCCGGACTAGCGGGAGGGTTCTCCTACGAGCAGTACTTC
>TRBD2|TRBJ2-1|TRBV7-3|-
CASSLGTSKAEQFF
TGTGCCAGCAGCTTGGGGACTAGCAAGGCTGAGCAGTTCTTC
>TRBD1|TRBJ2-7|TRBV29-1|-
CSVSRDSTSYEQYF
TGCAGCGTTTCCCGGGACAGTACATCCTACGAGCAGTACTTC
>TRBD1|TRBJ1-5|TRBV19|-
CASSIARRQGDWTQHF
TGTGCCAGTAGTATAGCGAGGAGACAGGGGGATTGGACCCAGCATTTT
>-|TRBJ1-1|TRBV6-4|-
CASSLDSLNTEAFF
TGTGCCAGCAGTCTCGACAGTTTGAACACTGAAGCTTTCTTT
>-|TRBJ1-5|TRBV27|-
CASSRGPKNQPQHF
TGTGCCAGCAGTAGGGGACCGAAGAATCAGCCCCAGCATTTT
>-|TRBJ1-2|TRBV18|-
CASSPGTSSRGYTF
TGTGCCAGCTCACCCGGGACATCCAGCCGGGGCTACACCTTC
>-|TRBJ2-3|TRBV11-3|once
CASSYTTDTQYF
TGTGCCAGCAGCTACACCACAGATACGCAGTATTTT
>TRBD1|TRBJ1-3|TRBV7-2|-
CASSYNQGASGNTIYF
TGTGCCAGCAGCTATAACCAGGGGGCGAGTGGAAACACCATATATTTT
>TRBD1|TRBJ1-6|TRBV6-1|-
CATKSAGTGGSRLHF
TGTGCCACAAAGAGCGCCGGGACAGGGGGTTCCCGCCTCCACTTT
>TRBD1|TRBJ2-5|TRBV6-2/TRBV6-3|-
CASSRGQVETQYF
TGTGCCAGCAGCAGGGGGCAGGTGGAGACCCAGTACTTC
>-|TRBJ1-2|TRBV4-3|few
CASSQETGRANYGYTF
TGCGCCAGCAGCCAAGAAACCGGCCGTGCTAACTATGGCTACACCTTC
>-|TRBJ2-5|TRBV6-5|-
CASTWGRQETQYF
TGTGCCAGCACGTGGGGCAGGCAGGAGACCCAGTACTTC
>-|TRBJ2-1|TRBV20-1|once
CSASFPSSYNEQFF
TGCAGTGCTAGTTTCCCGAGCTCCTACAATGAGCAGTTCTTC
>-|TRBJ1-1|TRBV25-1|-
CASSERGRGLTEAFF
TGTGCCAGCAGTGAACGCGGTCGGGGCTTGACTGAAGCTTTCTTT
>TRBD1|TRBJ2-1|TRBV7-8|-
CASSSRRDRGLGRYEQFF
TGTGCCAGCAGCTCCAGAAGGGACAGGGGGCTGGGGCGTTATGAGCAGTTCTTC
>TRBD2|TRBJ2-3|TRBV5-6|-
CASRLNRLAADTQYF
TGTGCCAGCAGGTTAAATCGGCTAGCGGCAGATACGCAGTATTTT
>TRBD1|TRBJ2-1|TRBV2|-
CATRQGASNEQFF
TGTGCCACAAGACAGGGGGCAAGCAATGAGCAGTTCTTC
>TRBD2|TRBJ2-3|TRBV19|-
CASRSGTSFTDTQYF
TGTGCCAGCCGCTCCGGGACTAGTTTCACAGATACGCAGTATTTT
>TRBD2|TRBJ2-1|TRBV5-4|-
CASSWGGSSGRGNEQFF
TGTGCCAGCAGCTGGGGGGGCAGTAGCGGGAGAGGGAATGAGCAGTTCTTC